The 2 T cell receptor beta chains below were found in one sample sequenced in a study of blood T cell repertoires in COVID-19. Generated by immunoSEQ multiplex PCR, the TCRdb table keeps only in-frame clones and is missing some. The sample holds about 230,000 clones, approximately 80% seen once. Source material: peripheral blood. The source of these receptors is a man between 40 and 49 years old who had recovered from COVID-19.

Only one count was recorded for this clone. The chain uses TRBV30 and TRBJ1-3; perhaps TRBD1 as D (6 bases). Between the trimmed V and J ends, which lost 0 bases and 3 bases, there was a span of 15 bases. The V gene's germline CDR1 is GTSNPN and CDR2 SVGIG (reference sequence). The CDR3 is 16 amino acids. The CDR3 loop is CAWSVRGRGLGNTIYF. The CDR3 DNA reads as TGTGCCTGGAGTGTACGGGGCAGGGGCCTTGGAAACACCATATATTTT.

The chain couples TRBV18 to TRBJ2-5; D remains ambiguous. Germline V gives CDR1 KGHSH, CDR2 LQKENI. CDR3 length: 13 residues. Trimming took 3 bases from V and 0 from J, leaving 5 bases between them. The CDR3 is CASSPQYQETQYF. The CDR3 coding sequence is TGTGCCAGCTCACCCCAGTACCAAGAGACCCAGTACTTC.